Below, 5 T cell receptor beta chains from the same sample are listed, as sequenced in a study of beta chain features in type 1 diabetes. The whole isolated RNA underwent reverse transcription, so sequencing captured expressed TCRB transcripts. Some clones are missing from TCRdb's copy, which holds only in-frame ones; the method was immunoSEQ multiplex PCR. The data show approximately 470,000 clones, about 29% seen once. Sequenced input: naive CD4+ T cells from blood. Receptors were obtained from a man younger than 35 in good health.

This chain connects TRBV30 to TRBJ2-1; D remains ambiguous. The germline V gene has CDR1 GTSNPN and CDR2 SVGIG (reference sequence). The length of the CDR3 is 14 residues. V shed 4 bases and J shed 0 bases, with 10 bases lying between them. CDR3 nucleotide sequence: TGTGCCTGGACTCCGGGTTTCTCCTACAATGAGCAGTTCTTC. Translated: CAWTPGFSYNEQFF.

The rearrangement uses TRBV7-6 and TRBJ2-5; D not certain. There are 18 residues in the CDR3. Germline CDR1 SGHVS, CDR2 FNYEAQ. Deletions cut 5 bases from V and 3 bases from J, with 25 bases between. Here the CDR3 reads CASSTKRSYGYKKETQYF. CDR3 in DNA: TGTGCCAGCAGCACCAAACGTAGTTACGGTTACAAGAAAGAGACCCAGTACTTC.

The CDR3: CASSPRGPPTDTQYF. The CDR3 coding sequence is TGTGCCAGCAGCCCCCGTGGCCCGCCCACAGATACGCAGTATTTT. The V and J genes are TRBV7-9 and TRBJ2-3; D unresolved. The germline V and J ends were trimmed by 5 bases and 2 bases, with 14 bases remaining between them. Germline V gene sequence: CDR1 SEHNR, CDR2 FQNEAQ (reference sequence). The CDR3 spans 15 residues.

The gene calls are TRBV27 and TRBJ2-7; D perhaps matches TRBD2 (6 bases). Per germline, CDR1 MNHEY and CDR2 SMNVEV (reference sequence). The CDR3 runs 14 residues. Trimming stripped 3 bases from V and 2 bases from J, with 11 bases between. The CDR3 reads CASSFRSGTYEQYF. The CDR3 coding sequence is TGTGCCAGCAGTTTCCGTAGCGGAACCTACGAGCAGTACTTC.

CDR3 region: CASSLVSGRNNEQFF. CDR3 bases: TGCGCCAGCAGCTTGGTGTCGGGACGGAACAATGAGCAGTTCTTC. The V and J genes are TRBV5-1 and TRBJ2-1; D may correspond to TRBD1 or TRBD2 (5 bases each). CDR3 length: 15 amino acids. The germline V gene has CDR1 SGHRS and CDR2 YFSETQ. V shed 0 bases and J shed 5 bases, with 12 bases lying between them.